What follows is one T cell receptor beta chain and its context. The sample comes from a study of blood T cell repertoires in COVID-19. Whole-study context: Samples representing acute and convalescent COVID-19 were sourced from the United States, Italy and Spain. T cells, B-cell-depleted T cells, or PBMCs supplied cDNA or gDNA.

Germline-derived CDR1 and CDR2 are MGHRA and YSYEKL. The CDR3 is made up of 14 amino acids. V was pared by 1 base and J by 5 bases, with 11 bases between. Methods used by the authors: Counts of nucleated cells, estimated from reference gene primer amplification, were obtained. Method: immunoSEQ multiplex PCR; TCRdb's copy keeps in-frame clones and lacks some. The DNA gave D and trimming, while V, J and clone size come from that table. The sample carries around 12,000 clones, around nine tenths recorded once. The receptor's source is an older woman with active COVID-19. Sequenced material: peripheral blood. The chain joins TRBV4-1 to TRBJ1-1; the D is unclear. The CDR3 loop reads CASSQVLERTEAFF. CDR3 in DNA: TGCGCCAGCAGCCAAGTCTTAGAACGGACTGAAGCTTTCTTT.